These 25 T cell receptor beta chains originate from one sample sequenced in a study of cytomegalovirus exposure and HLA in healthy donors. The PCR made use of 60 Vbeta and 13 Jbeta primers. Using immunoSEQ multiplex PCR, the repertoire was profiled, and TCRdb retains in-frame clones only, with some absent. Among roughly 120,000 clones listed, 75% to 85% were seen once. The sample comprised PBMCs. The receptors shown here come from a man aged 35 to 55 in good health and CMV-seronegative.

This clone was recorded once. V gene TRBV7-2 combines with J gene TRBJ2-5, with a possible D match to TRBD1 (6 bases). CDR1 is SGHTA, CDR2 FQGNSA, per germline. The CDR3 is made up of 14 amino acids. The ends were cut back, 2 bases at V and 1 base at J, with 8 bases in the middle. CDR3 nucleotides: TGTGCCAGCAGCTTACACAGGGTCCAAGAGACCCAGTACTTC. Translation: CASSLHRVQETQYF.

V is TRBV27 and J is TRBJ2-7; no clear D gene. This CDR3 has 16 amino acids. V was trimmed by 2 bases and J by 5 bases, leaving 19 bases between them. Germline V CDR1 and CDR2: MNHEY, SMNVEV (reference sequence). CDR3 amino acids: CASSLVGFEAVNEQYF. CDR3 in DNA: TGTGCCAGCAGTTTAGTTGGATTTGAGGCGGTTAACGAGCAGTACTTC.

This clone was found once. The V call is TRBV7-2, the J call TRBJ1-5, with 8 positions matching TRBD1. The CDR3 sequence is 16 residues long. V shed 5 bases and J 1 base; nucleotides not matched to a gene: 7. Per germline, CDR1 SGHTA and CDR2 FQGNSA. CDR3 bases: TGTGCCAGCAGCCCCTCAGGGGGCCTCAGCAATCAGCCCCAGCATTTT. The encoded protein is CASSPSGGLSNQPQHF.

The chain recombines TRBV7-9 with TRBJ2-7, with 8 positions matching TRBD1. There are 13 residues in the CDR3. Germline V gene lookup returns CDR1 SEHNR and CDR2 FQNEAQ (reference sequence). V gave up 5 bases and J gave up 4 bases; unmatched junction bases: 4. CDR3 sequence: CASSTRGQYEQYF. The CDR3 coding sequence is TGTGCCAGCAGCACCAGGGGGCAGTACGAGCAGTACTTC. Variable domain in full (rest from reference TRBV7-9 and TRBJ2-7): DTGVSQNPRHKITKRGQNVTFRCDPISEHNRLYWYRQTLGQGPEFLTYFQNEAQLEKSRLLSDRFSAERPKGSFSTLEIQRTEQGDSAMYLCASSTRGQYEQYFGPGTRLTVT.

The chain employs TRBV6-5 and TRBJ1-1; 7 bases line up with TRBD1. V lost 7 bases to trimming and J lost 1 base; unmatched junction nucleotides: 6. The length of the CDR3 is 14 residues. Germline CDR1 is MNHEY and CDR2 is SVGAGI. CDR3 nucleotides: TGTGCCAGCAAGGAGGGGGCCGCGAACACTGAAGCTTTCTTT. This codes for CASKEGAANTEAFF.

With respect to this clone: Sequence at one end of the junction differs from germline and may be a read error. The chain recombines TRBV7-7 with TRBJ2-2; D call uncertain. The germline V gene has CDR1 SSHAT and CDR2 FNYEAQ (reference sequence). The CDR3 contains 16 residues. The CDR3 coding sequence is TGTGCTAGCAGCCCACGTCTAGAAAGCCACACCGGGGAGCTGTTTTTT. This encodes CASSPRLESHTGELFF.

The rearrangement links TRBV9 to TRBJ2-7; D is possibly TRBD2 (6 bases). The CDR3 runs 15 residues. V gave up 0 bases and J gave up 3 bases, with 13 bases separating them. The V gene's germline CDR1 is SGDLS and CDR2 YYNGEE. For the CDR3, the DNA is TGTGCCAGCAGCGTAGGGGAGGCTACGGTCTACGAGCAGTACTTC. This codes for CASSVGEATVYEQYF.

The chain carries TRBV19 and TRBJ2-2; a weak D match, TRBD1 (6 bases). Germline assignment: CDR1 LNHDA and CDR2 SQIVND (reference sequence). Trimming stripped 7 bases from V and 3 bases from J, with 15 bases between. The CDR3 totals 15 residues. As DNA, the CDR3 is TGTGCCAGTATCCGGACAGCTCCCTACACCGGGGAGCTGTTTTTT. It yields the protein CASIRTAPYTGELFF.

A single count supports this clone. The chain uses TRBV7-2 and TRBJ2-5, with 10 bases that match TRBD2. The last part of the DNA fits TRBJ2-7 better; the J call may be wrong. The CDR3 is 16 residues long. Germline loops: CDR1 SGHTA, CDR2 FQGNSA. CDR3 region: CASSLWASGSSYEQYF. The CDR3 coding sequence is TGTGCCAGCAGCTTATGGGCTAGCGGGAGCTCCTACGAGCAGTACTTC.

CDR3 sequence: CASSTLRGYNEQFF. The CDR3 nucleotides are TGTGCCAGCAGCACGCTGCGGGGTTACAATGAGCAGTTCTTC. The J gene is TRBJ2-1, the V gene TRBV9; tentatively, D is TRBD2 (6 bases). The V end lost 4 bases, the J end lost 4 bases, and 12 bases lay between the germline ends. Germline loops: CDR1 SGDLS, CDR2 YYNGEE. This CDR3 has 14 residues.

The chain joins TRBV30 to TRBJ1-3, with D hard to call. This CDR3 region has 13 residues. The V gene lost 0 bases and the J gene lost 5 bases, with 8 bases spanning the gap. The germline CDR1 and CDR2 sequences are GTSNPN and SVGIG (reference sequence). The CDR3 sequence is CAWSVGGRNTIYF. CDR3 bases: TGTGCCTGGAGTGTTGGAGGGAGAAACACCATATATTTT.

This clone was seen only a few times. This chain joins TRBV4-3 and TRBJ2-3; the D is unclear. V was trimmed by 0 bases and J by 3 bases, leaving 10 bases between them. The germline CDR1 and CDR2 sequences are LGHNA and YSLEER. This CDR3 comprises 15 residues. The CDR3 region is CASSQDRMETDTQYF. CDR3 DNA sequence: TGCGCCAGCAGCCAAGATCGGATGGAGACAGATACGCAGTATTTT.

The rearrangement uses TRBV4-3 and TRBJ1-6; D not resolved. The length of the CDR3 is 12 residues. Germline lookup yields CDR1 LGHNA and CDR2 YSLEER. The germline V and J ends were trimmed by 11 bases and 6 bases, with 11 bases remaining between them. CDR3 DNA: TGCGCCTCCGGGAAGATTAATTCACCCCTCCACTTT. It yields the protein CASGKINSPLHF.

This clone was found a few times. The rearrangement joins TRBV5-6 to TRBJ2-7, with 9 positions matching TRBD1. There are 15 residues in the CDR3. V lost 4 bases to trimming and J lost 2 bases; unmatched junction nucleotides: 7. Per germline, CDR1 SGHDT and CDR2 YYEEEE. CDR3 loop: CASSQGTGKTYEQYF. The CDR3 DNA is TGTGCCAGCAGCCAAGGGACAGGGAAAACCTACGAGCAGTACTTC.

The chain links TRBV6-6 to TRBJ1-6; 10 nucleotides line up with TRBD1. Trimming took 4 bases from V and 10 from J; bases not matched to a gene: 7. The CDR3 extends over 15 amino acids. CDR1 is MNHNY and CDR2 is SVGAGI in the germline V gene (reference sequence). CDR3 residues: CASSFPGQGISPLHF. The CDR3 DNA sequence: TGTGCCAGCAGTTTTCCGGGACAGGGGATCTCACCCCTCCACTTT.

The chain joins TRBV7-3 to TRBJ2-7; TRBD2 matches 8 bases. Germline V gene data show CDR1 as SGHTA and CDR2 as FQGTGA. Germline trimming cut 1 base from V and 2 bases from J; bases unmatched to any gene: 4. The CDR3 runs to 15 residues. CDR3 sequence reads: CASSLIGGGTYEQYF. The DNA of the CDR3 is TGTGCCAGCAGCTTAATTGGCGGGGGGACCTACGAGCAGTACTTC. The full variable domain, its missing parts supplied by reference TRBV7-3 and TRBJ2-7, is GAGVSQTPSNKVTEKGKYVELRCDPISGHTALYWYRQSLGQGPEFLIYFQGTGAADDSGLPNDRFFAVRPEGSVSTLKIQRTERGDSAVYLCASSLIGGGTYEQYFGPGTRLTVT.

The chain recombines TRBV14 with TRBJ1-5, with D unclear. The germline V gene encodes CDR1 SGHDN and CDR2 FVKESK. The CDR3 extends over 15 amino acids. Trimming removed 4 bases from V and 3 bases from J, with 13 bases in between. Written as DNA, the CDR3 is TGTGCCAGCAGCCCTCCGCCAGCGACCAATCAGCCCCAGCATTTT. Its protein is CASSPPPATNQPQHF.

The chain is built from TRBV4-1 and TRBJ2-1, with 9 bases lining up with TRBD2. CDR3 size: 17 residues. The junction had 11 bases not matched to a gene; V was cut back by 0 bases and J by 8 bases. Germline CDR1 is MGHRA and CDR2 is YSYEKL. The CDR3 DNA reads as TGCGCCAGCAGCCAAGAAGGGCTAGCGGGGACAAGGGATGAGCAGTTCTTC. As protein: CASSQEGLAGTRDEQFF.

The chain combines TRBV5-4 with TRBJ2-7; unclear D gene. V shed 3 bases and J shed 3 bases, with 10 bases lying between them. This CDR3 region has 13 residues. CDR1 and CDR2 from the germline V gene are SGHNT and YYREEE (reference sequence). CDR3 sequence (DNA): TGTGCCAGCAGCTCCCCCCCCCACTACGAGCAGTACTTC. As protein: CASSSPPHYEQYF.

CDR3 bases: TGTGCCAGCAGCTTAGGCCGATCCTATCTAGCGGGCCCCTCCAATGAGCAGTTCTTC. Translation: CASSLGRSYLAGPSNEQFF. The V gene is TRBV7-2, the J gene TRBJ2-1, with 8 bases matching TRBD2. Germline loops: CDR1 SGHTA, CDR2 FQGNSA. CDR3 length: 19 amino acids. V lost 1 base to trimming and J lost 6 bases; unmatched junction nucleotides: 17.

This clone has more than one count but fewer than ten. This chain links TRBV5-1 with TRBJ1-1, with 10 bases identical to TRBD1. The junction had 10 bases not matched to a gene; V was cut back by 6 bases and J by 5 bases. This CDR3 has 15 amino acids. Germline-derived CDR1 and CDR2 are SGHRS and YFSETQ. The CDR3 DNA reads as TGCGCCAGCACAGACAGGGGGCCTGGACGTACTGAAGCTTTCTTT. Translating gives CASTDRGPGRTEAFF. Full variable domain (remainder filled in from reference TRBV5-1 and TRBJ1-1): KAGVTQTPRYLIKTRGQQVTLSCSPISGHRSVSWYQQTPGQGLQFLFEYFSETQRNKGNFPGRFSGRQFSNSRSEMNVSTLELGDSALYLCASTDRGPGRTEAFFGQGTRLTVV.

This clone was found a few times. This CDR3 reads CASSFGGGAFYNEQFF. The CDR3 DNA sequence: TGCGCCAGCAGCTTTGGAGGGGGCGCGTTCTACAATGAGCAGTTCTTC. V gene TRBV5-1 combines with J gene TRBJ2-1; TRBD1 is a possible D gene (7 bases). Germline V gene lookup returns CDR1 SGHRS and CDR2 YFSETQ. CDR3 length: 16 amino acids. Trimming pared 2 bases from V and 3 bases from J, leaving 15 bases between.

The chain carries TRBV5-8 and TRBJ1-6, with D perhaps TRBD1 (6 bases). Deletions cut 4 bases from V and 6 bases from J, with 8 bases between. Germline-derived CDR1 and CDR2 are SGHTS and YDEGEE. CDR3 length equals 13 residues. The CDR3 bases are TGTGCCAGCAGCCCGGACAGTAATTCACCCCTCCACTTT. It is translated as CASSPDSNSPLHF.

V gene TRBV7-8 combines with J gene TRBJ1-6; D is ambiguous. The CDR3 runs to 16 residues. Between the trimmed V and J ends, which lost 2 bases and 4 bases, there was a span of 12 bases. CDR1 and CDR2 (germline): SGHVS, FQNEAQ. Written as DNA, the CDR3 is TGTGCCAGCAGCTTATCGAGTAGAGCGTATAATTCACCCCTCCACTTT. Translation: CASSLSSRAYNSPLHF.

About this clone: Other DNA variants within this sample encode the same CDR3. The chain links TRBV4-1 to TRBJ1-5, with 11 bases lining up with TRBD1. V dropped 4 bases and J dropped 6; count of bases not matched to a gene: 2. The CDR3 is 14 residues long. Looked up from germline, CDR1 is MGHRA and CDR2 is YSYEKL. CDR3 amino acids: CASSPGTGGQPQHF. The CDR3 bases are TGCGCCAGCAGCCCCGGGACAGGGGGTCAGCCCCAGCATTTT.